Here is one TCR beta chain with its context. The method was immunoSEQ multiplex PCR; TCRdb's version includes in-frame clones alone and lacks a portion of them. This sample has about 580,000 clones, with roughly 98% found just once. The V end lost 4 bases, the J end lost 3 bases, and 16 bases lay between the germline ends. Germline V lookup: CDR1 SEHNR, CDR2 FQNEAQ (reference sequence). The CDR3 consists of 15 residues. The entry originates in a study of shared clonotypes between healthy human individuals. Study-level background: The donors, two women and three men, were aged 18 to 49.

Terminally differentiated effector memory CD45RA+ cells were left out of the naive CD8 fraction, which was CD45RO-negative and positively selected for CCR7. The donor cohort consisted entirely of Caucasian adults residing in Nashville, Tennessee. This chain links TRBV7-9 with TRBJ2-7, with a tentative D call TRBD1 (6 bases). The material sequenced was naive CD8+ T cells sorted from blood. The receptor was isolated from a man younger than 45 in good health. CDR3 sequence reads: CASSSQGHPLYEQYF. CDR3 bases: TGTGCCAGCAGCTCCCAGGGGCACCCCCTCTACGAGCAGTACTTC.